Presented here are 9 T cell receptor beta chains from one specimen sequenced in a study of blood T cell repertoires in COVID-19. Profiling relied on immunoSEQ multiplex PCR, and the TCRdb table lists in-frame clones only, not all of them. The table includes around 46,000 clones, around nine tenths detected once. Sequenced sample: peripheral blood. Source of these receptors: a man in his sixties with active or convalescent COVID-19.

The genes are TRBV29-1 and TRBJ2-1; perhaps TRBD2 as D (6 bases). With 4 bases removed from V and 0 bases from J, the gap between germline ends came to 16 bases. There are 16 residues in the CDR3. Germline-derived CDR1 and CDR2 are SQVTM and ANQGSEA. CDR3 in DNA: TGCAGCGTTGTTGGGACTCCCCTGAGCTCCTACAATGAGCAGTTCTTC. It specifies CSVVGTPLSSYNEQFF.

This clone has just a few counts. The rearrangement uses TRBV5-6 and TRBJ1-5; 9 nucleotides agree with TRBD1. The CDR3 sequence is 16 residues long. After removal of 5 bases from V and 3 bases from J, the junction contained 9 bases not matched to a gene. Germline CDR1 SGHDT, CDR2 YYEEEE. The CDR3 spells CASSLTGGGVNQPQHF. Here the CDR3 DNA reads TGTGCCAGCAGTCTTACAGGGGGCGGGGTCAATCAGCCCCAGCATTTT.

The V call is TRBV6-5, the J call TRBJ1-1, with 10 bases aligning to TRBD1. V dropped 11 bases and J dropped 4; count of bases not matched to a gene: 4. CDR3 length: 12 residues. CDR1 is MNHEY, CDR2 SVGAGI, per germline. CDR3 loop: CAGRTGGTEAFF. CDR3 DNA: TGTGCCGGACGGACAGGGGGCACTGAAGCTTTCTTT.

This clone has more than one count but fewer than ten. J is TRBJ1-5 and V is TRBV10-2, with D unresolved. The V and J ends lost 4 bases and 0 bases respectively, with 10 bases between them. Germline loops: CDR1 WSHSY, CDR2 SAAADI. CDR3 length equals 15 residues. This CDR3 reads CASSVVGDSNQPQHF. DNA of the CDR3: TGCGCCAGCAGTGTGGTCGGTGATAGCAATCAGCCCCAGCATTTT.

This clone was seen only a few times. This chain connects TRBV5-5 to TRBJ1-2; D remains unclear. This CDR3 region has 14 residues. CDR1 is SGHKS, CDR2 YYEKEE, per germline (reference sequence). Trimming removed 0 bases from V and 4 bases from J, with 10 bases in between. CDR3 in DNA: TGTGCCAGCAGCTTGGAAGCCACCGTCTATGGCTACACCTTC. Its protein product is CASSLEATVYGYTF.

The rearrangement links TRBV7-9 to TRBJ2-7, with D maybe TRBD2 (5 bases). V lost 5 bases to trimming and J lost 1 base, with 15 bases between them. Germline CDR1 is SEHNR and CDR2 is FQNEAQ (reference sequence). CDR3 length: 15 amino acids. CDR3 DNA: TGTGCCAGCAGCCTAAGGACCGGGGAGTCCTACGAGCAGTACTTC. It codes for CASSLRTGESYEQYF. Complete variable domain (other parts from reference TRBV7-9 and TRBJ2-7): DTGVSQNPRHKITKRGQNVTFRCDPISEHNRLYWYRQTLGQGPEFLTYFQNEAQLEKSRLLSDRFSAERPKGSFSTLEIQRTEQGDSAMYLCASSLRTGESYEQYFGPGTRLTVT.

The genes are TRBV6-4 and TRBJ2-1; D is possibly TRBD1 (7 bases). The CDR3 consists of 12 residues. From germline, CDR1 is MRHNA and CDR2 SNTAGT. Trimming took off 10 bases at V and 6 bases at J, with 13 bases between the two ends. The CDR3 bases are TGTGCCACAGGGGGGACCGTCAATGAGCAGTTCTTC. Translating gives CATGGTVNEQFF.

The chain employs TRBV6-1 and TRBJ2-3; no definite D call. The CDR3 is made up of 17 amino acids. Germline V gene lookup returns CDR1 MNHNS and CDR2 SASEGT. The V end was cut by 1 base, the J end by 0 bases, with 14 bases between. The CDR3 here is CASSEGKVSGSTDTQYF. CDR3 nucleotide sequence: TGTGCCAGCAGTGAAGGTAAAGTGTCCGGTAGCACAGATACGCAGTATTTT.

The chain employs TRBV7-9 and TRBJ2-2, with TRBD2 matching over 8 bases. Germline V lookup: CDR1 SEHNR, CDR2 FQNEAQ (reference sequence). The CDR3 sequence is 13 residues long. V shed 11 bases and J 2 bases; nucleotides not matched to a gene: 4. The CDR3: CAPGGPNTGELFF. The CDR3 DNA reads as TGTGCCCCGGGGGGGCCTAACACCGGGGAGCTGTTTTTT. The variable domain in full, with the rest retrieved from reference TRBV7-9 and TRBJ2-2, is DTGVSQNPRHKITKRGQNVTFRCDPISEHNRLYWYRQTLGQGPEFLTYFQNEAQLEKSRLLSDRFSAERPKGSFSTLEIQRTEQGDSAMYLCAPGGPNTGELFFGEGSRLTVL.